One sample yielded the 14 T cell receptor beta chains listed below, sequenced in a study of immune evolution from preneoplasia to lung adenocarcinoma. Data came from immunoSEQ multiplex PCR; TCRdb stores just in-frame clones and leaves some out. The sample shows 650 to 850 clones, 35% to 45% of them seen only once. Input material: FFPE normal lung tissue adjacent to the tumor. Receptors originate from a person aged 45 to 59 with lung adenocarcinoma.

This clone was seen more than once but under ten times. The CDR3 DNA follows: TGTGCCACCCGCTACCAGGGGACGAACACTGAAGCTTTCTTT. Translating gives CATRYQGTNTEAFF. This chain joins TRBV2 and TRBJ1-1; D is possibly TRBD1 (6 bases). V dropped 10 bases and J dropped 1 base, with 16 bases sitting between them. Germline loops: CDR1 SNHLY, CDR2 FYNNEI. The CDR3 length is 14 residues.

The J gene is TRBJ2-6, the V gene TRBV15, with no clear D. V was clipped by 3 bases and J by 4 bases, with 13 bases between them. The CDR3 runs to 16 residues. In germline, CDR1 is LNHNV, CDR2 YYDKDF (reference sequence). DNA of the CDR3: TGTGCCACCAGCAGGGACGGCGGTCTCGGGGCCAACGTCCTGACTTTC. Translation: CATSRDGGLGANVLTF.

This chain links TRBV6-5 with TRBJ2-7, with 7 bases aligning to TRBD1. The germline CDR1 and CDR2 sequences are MNHEY and SVGAGI. The trim removed 6 bases at V and 1 base at J, leaving 6 bases unmatched. The CDR3 is made up of 14 amino acids. The CDR3 here is CASSYRGGSYEQYF. The CDR3, as DNA: TGTGCCAGCAGCTACAGGGGTGGTTCCTACGAGCAGTACTTC.

This clone was observed a few times. V is TRBV9 and J is TRBJ2-7; D remains ambiguous. This CDR3 spans 15 amino acids. V lost 1 base to trimming and J lost 2 bases, with 13 bases between them. CDR1 and CDR2 (germline): SGDLS, YYNGEE. The CDR3 bases are TGTGCCAGCAGCGTACACTGGGTGGCTACCTACGAGCAGTACTTC. Translating gives CASSVHWVATYEQYF. Combining the CDR3 with reference TRBV9 and TRBJ2-7 gives the whole variable domain DSGVTQTPKHLITATGQRVTLRCSPRSGDLSVYWYQQSLDQGLQFLIQYYNGEERAKGNILERFSAQQFPDLHSELNLSSLELGDSALYFCASSVHWVATYEQYFGPGTRLTVT.

The gene calls are TRBV7-8 and TRBJ2-1; D not resolved. The CDR3 totals 12 residues. The germline V and J ends were trimmed by 1 base and 10 bases, with 8 bases remaining between them. CDR1 is SGHVS and CDR2 is FQNEAQ in the germline V gene. In DNA form, the CDR3 reads TGTGCCAGCAGCTTAGTGGTTGGGGAGCAGTTCTTC. Its protein is CASSLVVGEQFF. Based on the CDR3 plus reference TRBV7-8 and TRBJ2-1, the full variable domain is GAGVSQSPRYKVAKRGQDVALRCDPISGHVSLFWYQQALGQGPEFLTYFQNEAQLDKSGLPSDRFFAERPEGSVSTLKIQRTQQEDSAVYLCASSLVVGEQFFGPGTRLTVL.

This chain links TRBV7-2 with TRBJ2-1; 9 bases line up with TRBD2. The CDR3 length is 16 residues. V lost 3 bases to trimming and J lost 4 bases; unmatched junction nucleotides: 7. From germline, CDR1 is SGHTA and CDR2 FQGNSA. The CDR3 here is CASSFRLAGIYNEQFF. DNA for the CDR3: TGTGCCAGCAGCTTTCGGCTAGCGGGGATTTACAATGAGCAGTTCTTC.

The chain recombines TRBV5-4 with TRBJ2-5; 10 bases align to TRBD1. CDR1 is SGHNT and CDR2 is YYREEE in the germline V gene (reference sequence). This CDR3 contains 14 residues. V lost 4 bases and J lost 1; bases outside the gene matches: 1. The DNA for the CDR3 is TGTGCCAGCAGCCGACAGGGGGCCCAAGAGACCCAGTACTTC. Amino acid sequence: CASSRQGAQETQYF.

This chain uses TRBV27 with TRBJ1-2; D may be TRBD1 (5 bases). V was clipped by 6 bases and J by 6 bases, with 11 bases between them. In germline, CDR1 is MNHEY, CDR2 SMNVEV (reference sequence). This CDR3 is 12 amino acids long. CDR3 sequence (DNA): TGTGCCAGCAGCATTGGGGGTCATGGCTACACCTTC. This codes for CASSIGGHGYTF.

This clone has just a few counts. The chain carries TRBV6-5 and TRBJ2-3; 9 positions agree with TRBD2. This CDR3 contains 16 residues. V was pared by 0 bases and J by 3 bases, with 4 bases of the junction left unmatched. Germline V gene sequence: CDR1 MNHEY, CDR2 SVGAGI. CDR3 nucleotides: TGTGCCAGCAGTTACTCGTCTAGCGGGAATACAGATACGCAGTATTTT. It yields the protein CASSYSSSGNTDTQYF.

CDR3 DNA sequence: TGTGCCAGCAGCCCACCAACAGGGTCGTTCACTGAAGCTTTCTTT. Translated: CASSPPTGSFTEAFF. The V call is TRBV7-9, the J call TRBJ1-1; a weak D match, TRBD1 (6 bases). The ends were cut back, 5 bases at V and 4 bases at J, with 17 bases in the middle. From germline, CDR1 is SEHNR and CDR2 FQNEAQ (reference sequence). CDR3 length equals 15 residues. Based on the CDR3 plus reference TRBV7-9 and TRBJ1-1, the full variable domain is DTGVSQNPRHKITKRGQNVTFRCDPISEHNRLYWYRQTLGQGPEFLTYFQNEAQLEKSRLLSDRFSAERPKGSFSTLEIQRTEQGDSAMYLCASSPPTGSFTEAFFGQGTRLTVV.

The J gene is TRBJ2-5, the V gene TRBV5-6; TRBD2 matches at 8 bases. Unmatched junction bases numbered 5, after V lost 4 bases and J lost 3 bases. CDR3 length: 14 amino acids. Germline V gene lookup returns CDR1 SGHDT and CDR2 YYEEEE. The CDR3 nucleotides are TGTGCCAGCAGCCTGGGACTAGGGGAAGAGACCCAGTACTTC. This sequence encodes CASSLGLGEETQYF.

The chain is built from TRBV11-2 and TRBJ2-7; 8 bases align to TRBD2. CDR1 SGHAT and CDR2 FQNNGV come from the germline V gene. Trimming took 5 bases from V and 0 from J; bases not matched to a gene: 15. The CDR3 spans 18 residues. As DNA, the CDR3 is TGTGCCAGCAGCCTAAAGGGACTAGAATTCTTAAGCTCCTACGAGCAGTACTTC. This codes for CASSLKGLEFLSSYEQYF.

In the case of this clone: Other nucleotide sequences in the sample specify the same CDR3. The J gene is TRBJ1-1, the V gene TRBV29-1; D uncertain. Germline-derived CDR1 and CDR2 are SQVTM and ANQGSEA. This CDR3 contains 15 residues. The V end lost 0 bases, the J end lost 2 bases, and 13 bases lay between the germline ends. The CDR3 region is CSVEDSGAGNTEAFF. Here the CDR3 DNA reads TGCAGCGTTGAAGATTCGGGCGCCGGCAACACTGAAGCTTTCTTT.

This clone has just a few counts. The chain recombines TRBV15 with TRBJ2-3; D is uncertain. V shed 1 base and J shed 0 bases, with 11 bases lying between them. The length of the CDR3 is 16 residues. Germline assignment: CDR1 LNHNV and CDR2 YYDKDF (reference sequence). The CDR3 DNA follows: TGTGCCACCAGCAGAGGTGCGTCTACTAGCACAGATACGCAGTATTTT. Its translation is CATSRGASTSTDTQYF.